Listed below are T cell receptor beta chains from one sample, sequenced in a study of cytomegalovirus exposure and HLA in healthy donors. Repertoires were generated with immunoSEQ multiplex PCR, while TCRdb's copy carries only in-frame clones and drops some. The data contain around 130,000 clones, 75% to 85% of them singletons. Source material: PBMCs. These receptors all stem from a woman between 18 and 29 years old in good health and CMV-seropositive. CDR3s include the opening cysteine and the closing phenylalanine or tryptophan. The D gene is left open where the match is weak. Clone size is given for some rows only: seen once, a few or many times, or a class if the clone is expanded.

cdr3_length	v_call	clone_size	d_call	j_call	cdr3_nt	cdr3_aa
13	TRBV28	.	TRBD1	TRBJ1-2	TGTGCCAGCAGTCCGGACAGGGGGTATGGCTACACCTTC	CASSPDRGYGYTF
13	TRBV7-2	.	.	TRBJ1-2	TGTGCCAGCTCCCCGGGGTGGGGCTATGGCTACACCTTC	CASSPGWGYGYTF
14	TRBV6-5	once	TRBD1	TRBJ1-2	TGTGCCAGCAGTTACGGGACAGATAACTATGGCTACACCTTC	CASSYGTDNYGYTF
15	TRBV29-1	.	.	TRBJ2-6	TGCAGCGTTGAAGTCTGGGCCCTCGGGGCCAACGTCCTGACTTTC	CSVEVWALGANVLTF
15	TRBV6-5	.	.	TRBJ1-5	TGTGCCAGCAGTACAGGCGCCAATAGCAATCAGCCCCAGCATTTT	CASSTGANSNQPQHF
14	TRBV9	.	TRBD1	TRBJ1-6	TGTGCCAGCAGCTTGGGACAGACGAATTCACCCCTCCACTTT	CASSLGQTNSPLHF
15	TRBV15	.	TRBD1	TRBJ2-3	TGTGCCACCAGCAGGGACAGGCTGAGCACAGATACGCAGTATTTT	CATSRDRLSTDTQYF
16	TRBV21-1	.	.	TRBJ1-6	TGTGCCAGCAGCAAAGAAGGGGGCACAGGGGATTCACCCCTCCACTTT	CASSKEGGTGDSPLHF
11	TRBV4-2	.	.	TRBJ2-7	TGTGCCAGCAGCCTCAACTACGAGCAGTACTTC	CASSLNYEQYF
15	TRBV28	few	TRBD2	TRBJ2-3	TGTGCCAGCAGTACAGCGAGCGGGGTTTGGGATACGCAGTATTTT	CASSTASGVWDTQYF
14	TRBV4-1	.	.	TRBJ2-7	TGCGCCAGCAGCCAAGTTCCCGGGGGACGGGAGCAGTACTTC	CASSQVPGGREQYF
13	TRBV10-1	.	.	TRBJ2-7	TGCGCCAGCAGTGATAGCGGATCCTACGAGCAGTACTTC	CASSDSGSYEQYF
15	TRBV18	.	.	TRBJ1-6	TGTGCCAGCTCACCACCCCGGCAGGGCCCGGTATCCCTCCACTTT	CASSPPRQGPVSLHF
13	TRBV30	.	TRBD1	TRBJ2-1	TGTGCCTGGAGACAGGGGGTTAGGTATGAGCAGTTCTTC	CAWRQGVRYEQFF
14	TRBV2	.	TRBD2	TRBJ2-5	TGTGCCAGCAGTGTACCAGCGGGGGGGGAGACCCAGTACTTC	CASSVPAGGETQYF
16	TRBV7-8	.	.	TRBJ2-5	TGTGCCAGCAGCTTAGCGAGAGGGGACGGGGGAGAGACCCAGTACTTC	CASSLARGDGGETQYF
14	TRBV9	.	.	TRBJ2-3	TGTGCCAGCAGCTCGGACATTAGCACAGATACGCAGTATTTT	CASSSDISTDTQYF
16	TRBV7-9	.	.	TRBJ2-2	TGTGCCAGCAACCCGATTGGGCGCCAGGGGACCGGGGAGCTGTTTTTT	CASNPIGRQGTGELFF
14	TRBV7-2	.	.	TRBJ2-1	TGTGCCAGCAGCCGCTCCGGACGGGGAGTGGAGCAGTTCTTC	CASSRSGRGVEQFF
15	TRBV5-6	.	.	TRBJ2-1	TGTGCCAGCAGCCCGGACGGGAAATCCTACAATGAGCAGTTCTTC	CASSPDGKSYNEQFF
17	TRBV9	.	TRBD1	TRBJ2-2	TGTGCCAGCAGCACTGCCGGACAGGGGCACCCCACCGGGGAGCTGTTTTTT	CASSTAGQGHPTGELFF
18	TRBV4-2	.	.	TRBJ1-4	TGTGCCAGCAGCCAAGATCCTACAGGGTCTATCGGTAATGAAAAACTGTTTTTT	CASSQDPTGSIGNEKLFF
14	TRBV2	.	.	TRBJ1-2	TGTGCCAGCAGTGTTCGGGAGAGCGGTCTTGGCTACACCTTC	CASSVRESGLGYTF